Presented here are 19 T cell receptor beta chains from one specimen sequenced in a study of vaccination and CD4 T cells after COVID-19 (dated by TCRdb to the early 2020s). The library was generated by PCR. Sequencing instrument: Illumina iSeq 100. At the Johns Hopkins FTIC core, DNA from the cultured CD4+ T cells underwent TCR sequencing with the Oncomine TCR Beta short-read assay. TCRdb's own reprocessing of the public reads used fastp at Q25 and MiXCR and kept productive beta chains. For every CDR3 protein sequence, its rows merge into one entry that carries the most common genes and DNA. The sample table records fewer than 20,000 distinct CDR3 sequences; about 40% of these occur just once. The leading ten clones occupy more than 7.5% of the sample. In the paper's terms, the treatment or condition label means: roughly 10-day PBMC culture with coronavirus spike peptide pools or control peptides (ViraFEST assay).

No antigen has been assigned to these receptors. The sample comprised CD4+ T cells from blood, cultured in vitro. These receptors came from a human donor who had recovered from COVID-19.

In its sample, this clonotype was seen a few times. The chain is built from TRBV4-2 and TRBJ2-5, with D possibly matching TRBD2 (5 bases). The CDR3 totals 14 residues. Germline values: CDR1 LGHNA, CDR2 YNFKEQ. Trimming stripped 0 bases from V and 4 bases from J, with 9 bases between. The CDR3 here is CASSQDTRGETQYF. DNA of the CDR3: TGTGCCAGCAGCCAAGATACCCGGGGAGAGACCCAGTACTTC.

This clonotype has only a few counts. The rearrangement uses TRBV6-2 or TRBV6-3 and TRBJ1-5; TRBD1 matches at 7 bases. V shed 5 bases and J 4 bases; nucleotides not matched to a gene: 5. This CDR3 contains 14 residues. Looked up from germline, CDR1 is MNHEY and CDR2 is SVGEGT. CDR3 nucleotides: TGTGCCAGCAGTGGGGGACAGCGGAATCAGCCCCAGCATTTT. Translating gives CASSGGQRNQPQHF.

The chain couples TRBV7-9 to TRBJ2-2; 11 positions agree with TRBD1. From germline, CDR1 is SEHNR and CDR2 FQNEAQ (reference sequence). J gave up 7 bases and V 8 bases, and 12 bases lay outside the gene matches. The CDR3 runs 16 residues. CDR3 nucleotides: TGTGCCAGCCCCCGCGAGGACAGGGGGCAGGGCGGGGAGCTGTTTTTT. It codes for CASPREDRGQGGELFF.

This chain uses TRBV7-2 with TRBJ2-5; D gene uncertain. The CDR3 covers 14 residues. Germline V gene lookup returns CDR1 SGHTA and CDR2 FQGNSA. Between the trimmed V and J ends, which lost 5 bases and 5 bases, there was a span of 15 bases. CDR3 sequence reads: CASSLAVSEETQYF. CDR3 sequence (DNA): TGTGCCAGCAGCCTGGCGGTGAGCGAGGAGACCCAGTACTTC.

The chain carries TRBV7-8 and TRBJ2-3; D not resolved. The ends were cut back, 5 bases at V and 1 base at J, with 10 bases in the middle. From germline, CDR1 is SGHVS and CDR2 FQNEAQ. The CDR3 runs 14 residues. CDR3 in DNA: TGTGCCAGCAGCCCACGGGCCGGCACAGATACGCAGTATTTT. This gives the protein CASSPRAGTDTQYF.

This clonotype was recorded a few times. The chain couples TRBV10-3 to TRBJ2-2; 8 nucleotides line up with TRBD1. Germline V gene sequence: CDR1 ENHRY, CDR2 SYGVKD. CDR3 length: 14 residues. V lost 6 bases to trimming and J lost 7 bases; unmatched junction nucleotides: 7. CDR3 sequence (DNA): TGTGCCATCAGATTGACAGGGGAAGACGGGGAGCTGTTTTTT. Its translation: CAIRLTGEDGELFF.

This clonotype was detected a few times. The chain combines TRBV20-1 with TRBJ1-5; 8 bases agree with TRBD1. CDR1 and CDR2 (germline): DFQATT, SNEGSKA (reference sequence). V lost 0 bases to trimming and J lost 2 bases; unmatched junction nucleotides: 3. The CDR3 loop spans 15 amino acids. CDR3 coding DNA: TGCAGTGCTAGAGACGGACAGGGCGGCAATCAGCCCCAGCATTTT. Amino acids: CSARDGQGGNQPQHF.

CDR3 in amino acids: CATSMSPEGAYEQYF. The CDR3 DNA follows: TGTGCCACCAGCATGAGCCCCGAGGGGGCATACGAGCAGTACTTC. J is TRBJ2-7 and V is TRBV15; 7 bases are shared with TRBD1. V lost 4 bases and J lost 4; bases outside the gene matches: 10. Germline assignment: CDR1 LNHNV and CDR2 YYDKDF (reference sequence). The CDR3 is 15 residues long.

This clonotype has a handful of counts. V gene TRBV28 combines with J gene TRBJ2-7; TRBD2 agrees at 14 bases. CDR1 and CDR2 (germline): MDHEN, SYDVKM. V dropped 2 bases and J dropped 3; count of bases not matched to a gene: 3. The CDR3 runs 16 residues. The CDR3 loop reads CASSLGGTSGSYEQYF. DNA for the CDR3: TGTGCCAGCAGTTTAGGAGGGACTAGCGGGAGCTACGAGCAGTACTTC.

By sample share, this clonotype is medium-sized. The chain joins TRBV5-8 to TRBJ2-2, with no clear D. Trimming took 3 bases from V and 6 from J, leaving 9 bases between them. The germline V gene has CDR1 SGHTS and CDR2 YDEGEE. The CDR3 extends over 13 amino acids. CDR3 nucleotide sequence: TGTGCCAGCAGCTCCGGCTCTTCCGGGGAGCTGTTTTTT. Amino acid sequence: CASSSGSSGELFF.

Worth noting for this clonotype: At one end, the junction sequence differs from germline, possibly due to a read error. The chain carries TRBV6-2 or TRBV6-3 and TRBJ2-3, with 7 bases fitting TRBD1. This CDR3 is built from 15 residues. Germline CDR1 and CDR2: MNHEY and SVGEGT. DNA for the CDR3: TGTGCCAGCAGCGTGACAGGGAGAAGCACAGATGCGCAGTATTTT. This gives the protein CASSVTGRSTDAQYF.

This clonotype was seen a handful of times. CDR3 region: CASSWEGNQPQHF. For the CDR3, the DNA is TGTGCCAGCAGTTGGGAAGGCAATCAGCCCCAGCATTTT. This sequence joins TRBV6-5 and TRBJ1-5; D not resolved. Trimming left V 4 bases short and J 2 bases short, with 6 bases between. The CDR3 is made up of 13 amino acids. Per germline, CDR1 MNHEY and CDR2 SVGAGI.

This clonotype is categorized as medium-sized. The chain employs TRBV20-1 and TRBJ1-6; 7 bases are a match to TRBD1. After removal of 1 base from V and 5 bases from J, the junction contained 2 bases not matched to a gene. Germline CDR1 is DFQATT and CDR2 is SNEGSKA (reference sequence). The CDR3 runs 14 residues. The DNA for the CDR3 is TGCAGTGCTAGAGTAGGGGGCGATAATTCACCCCTCCACTTT. Encoded protein: CSARVGGDNSPLHF.

The chain recombines TRBV7-9 with TRBJ2-5; 12 bases map to TRBD2. V lost 11 bases to trimming and J lost 4 bases; unmatched junction nucleotides: 5. CDR3 length equals 13 residues. Germline lookup yields CDR1 SEHNR and CDR2 FQNEAQ (reference sequence). CDR3 in amino acids: CASVLAGGETQYF. In DNA form, the CDR3 reads TGTGCCTCTGTACTAGCGGGAGGAGAGACCCAGTACTTC.

This clonotype came up a few times. The chain is built from TRBV6-5 and TRBJ2-2, with D unclear. This CDR3 is 14 amino acids long. Per the germline V gene, CDR1 is MNHEY and CDR2 is SVGAGI. Trimming cost V 4 bases and J 1 base, with 7 bases left between them. The CDR3 is CASSWLGNTGELFF. As DNA, the CDR3 is TGTGCCAGCAGTTGGTTGGGGAACACCGGGGAGCTGTTTTTT.

V is TRBV7-6 and J is TRBJ2-2, with 9 bases identical to TRBD2. Germline CDR1 SGHVS, CDR2 FNYEAQ. The CDR3 has 15 residues. The V and J ends lost 6 bases and 6 bases, in that order; junction bases with no gene match: 8. The CDR3 loop is CASRGLAGWAGELFF. The CDR3 region has the DNA TGTGCCAGCAGAGGGCTAGCGGGATGGGCCGGGGAGCTGTTTTTT.

The chain carries TRBV28 and TRBJ1-1; D gene uncertain. Germline CDR1 reads MDHEN; CDR2 reads SYDVKM. V shed 5 bases and J shed 3 bases, with 7 bases lying between them. CDR3 length: 12 residues. The CDR3 nucleotides are TGTGCCAGCAGTGCGGGATACACTGAAGCTTTCTTT. This sequence encodes CASSAGYTEAFF.

The CDR3 nucleotides read TGTGCCAGCAGTCTTGGCCTGACTAGCGGGGGCACAGATACGCAGTATTTT. Amino acids: CASSLGLTSGGTDTQYF. The V call is TRBV28, the J call TRBJ2-3; TRBD2 matches at 11 bases. The CDR3 sequence is 17 residues long. The germline V gene has CDR1 MDHEN and CDR2 SYDVKM. Trimming removed 5 bases from V and 1 base from J; junction bases left unmatched: 8.

V and J are TRBV2 and TRBJ2-3, with D tentatively TRBD2 (6 bases). Germline V gives CDR1 SNHLY, CDR2 FYNNEI. There are 16 residues in the CDR3. Deletions cut 5 bases from V and 0 bases from J, with 15 bases between. CDR3 sequence: CASSRAGTTSTDTQYF. The CDR3 coding sequence is TGTGCCAGCAGTAGGGCGGGAACAACTAGCACAGATACGCAGTATTTT.